The clone carrying this T cell receptor (beta chain) was counted a few times. No antigen is known for it. The CDR3 spans 14 residues. The donors were healthy bone marrow donors. This record belongs to a study of cytomegalovirus exposure and HLA in healthy donors. General study findings and limits: Fewer N-insertions than the approximately 700-donor mean were reportedly shown by an Asian-associated ancestry cluster in a later analysis.

The PCR was carried out with 60 Vbeta primers and 13 Jbeta primers. Profiling relied on immunoSEQ multiplex PCR, and the TCRdb table lists in-frame clones only, not all of them. The sample holds about 59,000 clones, 83% seen once. The specimen sequenced was PBMCs. The clonotype was recovered from a human donor in good health. The V call is TRBV21-1, the J call TRBJ1-1; the table's D call of TRBD1 was not tested on the DNA. TRBV21-1 is tagged as a pseudogene. The CDR3 sequence is CASSKHAPLGEAFF. DNA for the CDR3: TGTGCCAGCAGCAAACACGCTCCGTTGGGCGAAGCTTTCTTT.